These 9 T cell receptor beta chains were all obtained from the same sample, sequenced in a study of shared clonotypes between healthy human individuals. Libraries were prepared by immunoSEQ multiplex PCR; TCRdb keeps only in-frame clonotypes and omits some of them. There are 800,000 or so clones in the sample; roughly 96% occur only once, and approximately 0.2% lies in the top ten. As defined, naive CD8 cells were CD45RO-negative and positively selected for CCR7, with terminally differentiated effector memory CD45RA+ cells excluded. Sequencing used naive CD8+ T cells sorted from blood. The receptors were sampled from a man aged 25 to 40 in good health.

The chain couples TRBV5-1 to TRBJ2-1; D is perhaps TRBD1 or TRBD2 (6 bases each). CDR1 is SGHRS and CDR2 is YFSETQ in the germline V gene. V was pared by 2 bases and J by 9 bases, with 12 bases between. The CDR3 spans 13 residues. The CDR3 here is CASSFTGAGEQFF. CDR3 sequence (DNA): TGCGCCAGCAGCTTTACGGGGGCGGGTGAGCAGTTCTTC.

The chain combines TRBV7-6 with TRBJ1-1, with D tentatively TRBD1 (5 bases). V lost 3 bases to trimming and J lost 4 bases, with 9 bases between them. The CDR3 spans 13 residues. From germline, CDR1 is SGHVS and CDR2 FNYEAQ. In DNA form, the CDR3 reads TGTGCCAGCAGCTTGTGGGGGTCCACTGAAGCTTTCTTT. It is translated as CASSLWGSTEAFF.

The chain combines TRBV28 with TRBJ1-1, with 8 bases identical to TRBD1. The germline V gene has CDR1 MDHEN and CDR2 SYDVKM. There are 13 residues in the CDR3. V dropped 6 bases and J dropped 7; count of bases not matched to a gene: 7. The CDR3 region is CASSRPGGSEAFF. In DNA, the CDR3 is TGTGCCAGCAGCCGCCCAGGGGGCAGTGAAGCTTTCTTT.

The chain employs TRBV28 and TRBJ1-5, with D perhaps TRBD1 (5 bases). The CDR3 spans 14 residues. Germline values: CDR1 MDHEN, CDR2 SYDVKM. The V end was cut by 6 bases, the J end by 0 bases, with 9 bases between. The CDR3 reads CASRQVYSNQPQHF. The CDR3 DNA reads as TGTGCCAGCAGACAGGTGTATAGCAATCAGCCCCAGCATTTT. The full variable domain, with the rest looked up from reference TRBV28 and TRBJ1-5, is DVKVTQSSRYLVKRTGEKVFLECVQDMDHENMFWYRQDPGLGLRLIYFSYDVKMKEKGDIPEGYSVSREKKERFSLILESASTNQTSMYLCASRQVYSNQPQHFGDGTRLSIL.

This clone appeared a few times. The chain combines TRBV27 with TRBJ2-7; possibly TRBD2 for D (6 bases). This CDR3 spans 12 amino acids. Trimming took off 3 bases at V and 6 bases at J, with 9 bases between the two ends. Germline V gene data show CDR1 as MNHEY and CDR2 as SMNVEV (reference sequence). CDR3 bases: TGTGCCAGCAGTTTGATCGGGGGCGAGCAGTACTTC. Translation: CASSLIGGEQYF.

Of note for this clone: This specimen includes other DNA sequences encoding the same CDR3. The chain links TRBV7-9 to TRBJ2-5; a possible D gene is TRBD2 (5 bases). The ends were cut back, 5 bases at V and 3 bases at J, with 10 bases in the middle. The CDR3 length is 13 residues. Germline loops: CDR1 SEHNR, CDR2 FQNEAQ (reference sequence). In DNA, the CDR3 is TGTGCCAGCAGCCCCGAGGGAAAAGAGACCCAGTACTTC. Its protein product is CASSPEGKETQYF.

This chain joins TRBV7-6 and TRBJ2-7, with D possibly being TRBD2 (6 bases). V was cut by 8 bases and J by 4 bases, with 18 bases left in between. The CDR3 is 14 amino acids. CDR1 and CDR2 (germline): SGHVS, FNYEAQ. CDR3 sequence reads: CASFRGSGNYEQYF. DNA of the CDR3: TGTGCCAGCTTTCGGGGGAGCGGAAATTACGAGCAGTACTTC.

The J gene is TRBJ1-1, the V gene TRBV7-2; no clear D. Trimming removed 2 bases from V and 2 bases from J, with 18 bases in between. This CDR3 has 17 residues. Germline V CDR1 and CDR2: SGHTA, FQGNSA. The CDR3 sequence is CASSLTAGPTVNTEAFF. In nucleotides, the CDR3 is TGTGCCAGCAGCTTAACGGCGGGTCCCACGGTTAACACTGAAGCTTTCTTT.

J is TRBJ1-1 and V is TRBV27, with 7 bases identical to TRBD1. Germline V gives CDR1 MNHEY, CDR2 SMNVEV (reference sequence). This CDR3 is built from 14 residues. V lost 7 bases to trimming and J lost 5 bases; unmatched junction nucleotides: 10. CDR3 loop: CASKPEGQLTEAFF. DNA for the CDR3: TGTGCCAGCAAACCCGAGGGACAGTTGACTGAAGCTTTCTTT.